Shown below are 26 T cell receptor beta chains from a single sample sequenced in a study of cytomegalovirus exposure and HLA in healthy donors. Primers for the PCR totalled 60 Vbeta and 13 Jbeta. Profiled with immunoSEQ multiplex PCR; TCRdb holds only in-frame clones, not every one. This sample carries about 130,000 clones, over 70% of them seen once, and the ten largest clones take roughly 4%. The source material was PBMCs. These receptors were taken from a man aged 18 to 29 in good health and CMV-seropositive.

The chain combines TRBV30 with TRBJ2-1, with D possibly matching TRBD2 (6 bases). Germline assignment: CDR1 GTSNPN and CDR2 SVGIG (reference sequence). The CDR3 has 16 residues. The V end was cut by 4 bases, the J end by 4 bases, with 20 bases between. For the CDR3, the DNA is TGTGCCTGGACCCATAGCGGCCACCCCTCGTACAATGAGCAGTTCTTC. Its translation is CAWTHSGHPSYNEQFF. Full variable domain (outside the CDR3, taken from reference TRBV30 and TRBJ2-1): SQTIHQWPATLVQPVGSPLSLECTVEGTSNPNLYWYRQAAGRGLQLLFYSVGIGQISSEVPQNLSASRPQDRQFILSSKKLLLSDSGFYLCAWTHSGHPSYNEQFFGPGTRLTVL.

The chain combines TRBV11-2 with TRBJ2-7, with D possibly TRBD1 on 6 matching bases. Trimming removed 0 bases at V and 4 bases at J, with 19 bases between. Germline loops: CDR1 SGHAT, CDR2 FQNNGV. The CDR3 extends over 17 amino acids. The CDR3 here is CASSLEGWEQGRYEQYF. Here the CDR3 DNA reads TGTGCCAGCAGCTTAGAAGGGTGGGAACAGGGACGATACGAGCAGTACTTC.

The V call is TRBV5-4, the J call TRBJ2-3; 9 nucleotides agree with TRBD2. V lost 3 bases to trimming and J lost 0 bases; unmatched junction nucleotides: 2. Germline V lookup: CDR1 SGHNT, CDR2 YYREEE (reference sequence). The CDR3 has 15 residues. The DNA for the CDR3 is TGTGCCAGCAGCTCAGCGGGAGGCAGCACAGATACGCAGTATTTT. It translates to CASSSAGGSTDTQYF.

The genes are TRBV5-1 and TRBJ1-4; D is unresolved. The germline gives CDR1 SGHRS, CDR2 YFSETQ. This CDR3 contains 13 residues. Trimming removed 0 bases from V and 6 bases from J, with 6 bases in between. The CDR3 bases are TGCGCCAGCAGCTTGGAGCGTGATGAAAAACTGTTTTTT. This translates into CASSLERDEKLFF.

This clone was detected only once. This rearrangement joins TRBV6-6 to TRBJ2-7, with TRBD2 matching over 10 bases. The trim removed 4 bases at V and 10 bases at J, leaving 10 bases unmatched. Germline V gene lookup returns CDR1 MNHNY and CDR2 SVGAGI (reference sequence). The CDR3 length is 14 residues. Here the CDR3 DNA reads TGTGCCAGCAGTTCCGGACTAGCGGACCAGAACCAGTACTTC. Translation gives CASSSGLADQNQYF.

The chain couples TRBV30 to TRBJ2-7, with TRBD1 matching 10 bases. Germline assignment: CDR1 GTSNPN and CDR2 SVGIG (reference sequence). The CDR3 is 15 residues long. Germline trimming cut 3 bases from V and 7 bases from J; bases unmatched to any gene: 12. The CDR3 is CAWSDRTGGSEEQYF. DNA of the CDR3: TGTGCCTGGAGCGACCGGACAGGGGGTTCTGAAGAGCAGTACTTC.

This chain joins TRBV27 and TRBJ2-7; 7 bases are shared with TRBD1. V was pared by 3 bases and J by 4 bases, with 9 bases of the junction left unmatched. The CDR3 consists of 15 residues. Germline V gene data show CDR1 as MNHEY and CDR2 as SMNVEV (reference sequence). CDR3 region: CASSFKPGGRYEQYF. The CDR3 bases are TGTGCCAGCAGTTTCAAACCAGGGGGTAGATACGAGCAGTACTTC.

This chain uses TRBV27 with TRBJ2-7, with D tentatively TRBD1 (6 bases). CDR3 length: 13 amino acids. Germline CDR1 reads MNHEY; CDR2 reads SMNVEV (reference sequence). V was pared by 4 bases and J by 4 bases, with 11 bases between. Here the CDR3 DNA reads TGTGCCAGCAGTTACAGGGTTGGGTACGAGCAGTACTTC. It yields the protein CASSYRVGYEQYF.

The chain carries TRBV7-2 and TRBJ1-2; D not certain. Germline CDR1 reads SGHTA; CDR2 reads FQGNSA. The CDR3 covers 12 residues. V lost 7 bases and J lost 4, with 10 bases in between. DNA of the CDR3: TGTGCCAGCAAGTTTGGGCCCTATGGCTACACCTTC. It yields the protein CASKFGPYGYTF.

V is TRBV12-1 and J is TRBJ2-3; TRBD1, the D gene given by the table, was not confirmed from the DNA. TRBV12-1 is marked as a pseudogene. The CDR3 extends over 16 amino acids. The CDR3, as DNA: TGTGCCAGCAGCCCCTGGACAGGGAGGCCCGCAGATACGCAGTATTTT. Residues: CASSPWTGRPADTQYF.

The chain combines TRBV19 with TRBJ2-2; weak D call: TRBD1 (6 bases). Germline V gene lookup returns CDR1 LNHDA and CDR2 SQIVND (reference sequence). There are 14 residues in the CDR3. V was pared by 4 bases and J by 7 bases, with 13 bases between. Here the CDR3 DNA reads TGTGCCAGTAGTAAGCAGGGGAGTCACGGGGAGCTGTTTTTT. It translates to CASSKQGSHGELFF. The full variable domain, its missing parts supplied by reference TRBV19 and TRBJ2-2, is DGGITQSPKYLFRKEGQNVTLSCEQNLNHDAMYWYRQDPGQGLRLIYYSQIVNDFQKGDIAEGYSVSREKKESFPLTVTSAQKNPTAFYLCASSKQGSHGELFFGEGSRLTVL.

The CDR3 DNA follows: TGTGCCATCATAGATAGCGGGAGCCACGAGCAGTACTTC. It encodes CAIIDSGSHEQYF. V is TRBV10-3 and J is TRBJ2-7, with 9 bases aligning to TRBD2. Germline V gene sequence: CDR1 ENHRY, CDR2 SYGVKD. V was pared by 7 bases and J by 5 bases, with 6 bases of the junction left unmatched. The CDR3 totals 13 residues.

The V call is TRBV19, the J call TRBJ2-7, with TRBD1 matching 10 bases. Germline assignment: CDR1 LNHDA and CDR2 SQIVND (reference sequence). This CDR3 is built from 14 residues. J lost 5 bases, V lost 4 bases, and 5 bases had no gene match. DNA of the CDR3: TGTGCCAGTAGTAAGAGGGGACAGGGGAACGAGCAGTACTTC. It specifies CASSKRGQGNEQYF.

The chain uses TRBV9 and TRBJ2-3; tentative D call: TRBD1 (5 bases). The CDR3 has 13 amino acids. Germline-derived CDR1 and CDR2 are SGDLS and YYNGEE. The V gene lost 4 bases and the J gene lost 4 bases, with 10 bases spanning the gap. The CDR3 coding sequence is TGTGCCAGCAGCTCGCAGGGCTCAGATACGCAGTATTTT. Its translation is CASSSQGSDTQYF.

The chain combines TRBV9 with TRBJ2-2, with 8 positions matching TRBD2. CDR1 is SGDLS and CDR2 is YYNGEE in the germline V gene. The CDR3 has 16 amino acids. V shed 4 bases and J 4 bases; nucleotides not matched to a gene: 9. The DNA of the CDR3 is TGTGCCAGCAGCCCCCGGGGGGGCGATGGCACCGGGGAGCTGTTTTTT. It is translated as CASSPRGGDGTGELFF.

The chain joins TRBV5-1 to TRBJ2-7, with 10 positions matching TRBD1. Germline loops: CDR1 SGHRS, CDR2 YFSETQ. The CDR3 is made up of 15 amino acids. V lost 4 bases and J lost 4; bases outside the gene matches: 8. The CDR3 protein is CASSVQRDRGYEQYF. As DNA, the CDR3 is TGCGCCAGCAGCGTCCAACGGGACAGGGGATACGAGCAGTACTTC. The full variable domain, its missing parts supplied by reference TRBV5-1 and TRBJ2-7, is KAGVTQTPRYLIKTRGQQVTLSCSPISGHRSVSWYQQTPGQGLQFLFEYFSETQRNKGNFPGRFSGRQFSNSRSEMNVSTLELGDSALYLCASSVQRDRGYEQYFGPGTRLTVT.

The gene calls are TRBV7-9 and TRBJ2-1, with D unclear. With 5 bases removed from V and 4 bases from J, the gap between germline ends came to 15 bases. Germline V CDR1 and CDR2: SEHNR, FQNEAQ (reference sequence). The CDR3 is made up of 15 amino acids. The DNA for the CDR3 is TGTGCCAGCAGCGAATCTCAGGTCGCATACAATGAGCAGTTCTTC. Encoded protein: CASSESQVAYNEQFF.

The V gene is TRBV10-1, the J gene TRBJ2-5; 10 bases are a match to TRBD1. The end of the DNA aligns better with TRBJ2-7, so the J call may be wrong. CDR1 and CDR2 (germline): WNHNN, SYGVQD (reference sequence). This CDR3 contains 16 residues. CDR3 DNA sequence: TGCGCCAGCAGTGCCGGGACAGGGGTAGGGACCTACGAGCAGTACTTC. Its protein is CASSAGTGVGTYEQYF.

For this clone: The identical CDR3 is also encoded by other nucleotide sequences in the sample. The CDR3 DNA reads TGTGCCAGTAGTATAGCGACAGGGGGCTCTGGCTACACCTTC. It specifies CASSIATGGSGYTF. The gene calls are TRBV19 and TRBJ1-2, with TRBD1 matching over 10 bases. Germline CDR1 reads LNHDA; CDR2 reads SQIVND (reference sequence). After removal of 1 base from V and 7 bases from J, the junction contained 3 bases not matched to a gene. The CDR3 is 14 amino acids.

With regard to this clone: Other DNA variants within this sample encode the same CDR3. This sequence joins TRBV6-5 and TRBJ2-7, with 7 bases that match TRBD2. CDR3 length equals 15 residues. CDR1 MNHEY and CDR2 SVGAGI come from the germline V gene. With 0 bases clipped from V and 1 base from J, the junction kept 3 bases outside the gene matches. The CDR3 spells CASSYSREGSYEQYF. CDR3 in DNA: TGTGCCAGCAGTTACTCGAGGGAGGGATCCTACGAGCAGTACTTC.

About this clone itself: This likely comes from a read error, as the CDR3 has no conserved phenylalanine or tryptophan at its end. The chain carries TRBV5-1 and TRBJ2-7; 7 bases map to TRBD1. The length of the CDR3 is 14 residues. The junction had 7 bases not matched to a gene; V was cut back by 4 bases and J by 3 bases. CDR1 is SGHRS, CDR2 YFSETQ, per germline. This chain's CDR3 is CASSPRAGGYEQYS. The CDR3 DNA reads TGCGCCAGCAGCCCTAGGGCAGGGGGCTACGAGCAGTACTCC.

With regard to this clone: Since a much larger clone is just one base distant, this may be a read error. The V and J genes are TRBV25-1 and TRBJ1-1; TRBD1 agrees at 7 bases. The CDR3 extends over 13 amino acids. J lost 1 base, V lost 6 bases, and 2 bases had no gene match. CDR1 is MGHDK, CDR2 SYGVNS, per germline. This CDR3 is CASSPGGNTEAFF. The CDR3 nucleotides read TGTGCCAGCAGCCCAGGGGGGAACACTGAAGCTTTCTTT. Filled out from reference TRBV25-1 and TRBJ1-1, the complete variable domain reads EADIYQTPRYLVIGTGKKITLECSQTMGHDKMYWYQQDPGMELHLIHYSYGVNSTEKGDLSSESTVSRIRTEHFPLTLESARPSHTSQYLCASSPGGNTEAFFGQGTRLTVV.

The chain combines TRBV2 with TRBJ1-4; 8 bases are a match to TRBD1. The CDR3 totals 15 residues. With 6 bases clipped from V and 6 bases from J, the junction kept 9 bases outside the gene matches. Germline V gene lookup returns CDR1 SNHLY and CDR2 FYNNEI. CDR3 coding DNA: TGTGCCAGCAGACTATTAACAGGGGGGGATGAAAAACTGTTTTTT. Protein sequence: CASRLLTGGDEKLFF. Full variable domain (remainder filled in from reference TRBV2 and TRBJ1-4): EPEVTQTPSHQVTQMGQEVILRCVPISNHLYFYWYRQILGQKVEFLVSFYNNEISEKSEIFDDQFSVERPDGSNFTLKIRSTKLEDSAMYFCASRLLTGGDEKLFFGSGTQLSVL.

This rearrangement joins TRBV5-4 to TRBJ1-1, with 12 bases aligning to TRBD1. The CDR3 runs 16 residues. Germline-derived CDR1 and CDR2 are SGHNT and YYREEE (reference sequence). V shed 4 bases and J 6 bases; nucleotides not matched to a gene: 10. The CDR3 loop reads CASSTSRDRGRAEAFF. DNA for the CDR3: TGTGCCAGCAGCACTAGTCGGGACAGGGGGCGAGCTGAAGCTTTCTTT.

This clone appeared once. This chain connects TRBV12-5 to TRBJ2-7; perhaps TRBD1 as D (5 bases). From germline, CDR1 is LGHNT and CDR2 FRNRAP. V lost 5 bases to trimming and J lost 3 bases, with 8 bases between them. The CDR3 covers 12 residues. The CDR3 nucleotides read TGTGCTAGTGGTCAGGGTTTCTACGAGCAGTACTTC. This translates into CASGQGFYEQYF.

The CDR3: CASSLDVDYGYTF. CDR3 nucleotide sequence: TGTGCCAGCAGCTTGGATGTAGACTATGGCTACACCTTC. The gene calls are TRBV5-4 and TRBJ1-2, with D unclear. Trimming took 0 bases from V and 3 from J, leaving 6 bases between them. This CDR3 has 13 amino acids. Germline lookup yields CDR1 SGHNT and CDR2 YYREEE (reference sequence).